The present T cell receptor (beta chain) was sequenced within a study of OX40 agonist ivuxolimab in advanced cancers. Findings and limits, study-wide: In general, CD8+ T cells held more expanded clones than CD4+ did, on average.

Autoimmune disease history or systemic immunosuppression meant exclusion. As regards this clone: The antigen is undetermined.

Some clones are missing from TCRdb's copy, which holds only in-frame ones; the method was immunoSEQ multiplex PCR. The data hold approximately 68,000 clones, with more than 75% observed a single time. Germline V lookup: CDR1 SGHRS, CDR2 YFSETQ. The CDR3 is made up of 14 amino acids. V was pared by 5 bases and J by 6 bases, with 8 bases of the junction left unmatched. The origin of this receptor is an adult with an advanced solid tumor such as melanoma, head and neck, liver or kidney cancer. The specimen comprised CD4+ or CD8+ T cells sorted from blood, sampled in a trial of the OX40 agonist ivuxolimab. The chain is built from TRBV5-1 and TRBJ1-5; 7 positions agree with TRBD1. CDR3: CASSPTGIGQPQHF. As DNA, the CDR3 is TGCGCCAGCAGTCCGACAGGGATTGGTCAGCCCCAGCATTTT.